A selection of T cell receptor beta chains follows, all from one sample in a study of blood T cell repertoires in COVID-19. Clones were sequenced by immunoSEQ multiplex PCR, and TCRdb holds only the in-frame ones, with some missing. The table records about 140,000 clones, 86% of them present only once. The sample comprised peripheral blood. The receptors come from a woman aged 55-69 years with acute or convalescent COVID-19. CDR3s include the opening cysteine and the closing phenylalanine or tryptophan. The D gene is left open where the match is weak. Expanded clones get a size class; other rows say once, few or many, or leave the size out.

. . TRBJ1-6 TRBV18 TGTGCCAGCTCACCATCAGGGTCCAATTCACCCCTCCACTTT CASSPSGSNSPLHF
TRBD1 . TRBJ2-7 TRBV5-1 TGCGCCAGCAGCGGGCACGGAACAGGGGGCCTGCTTATTGAGCAGTACTTC CASSGHGTGGLLIEQYF
. . TRBJ2-1 TRBV5-4 TGTGCCAGCAGCCCCACTAGCTCGGGTGACAGTGAGCAGTTCTTC CASSPTSSGDSEQFF
TRBD1 . TRBJ1-5 TRBV13 TGTGCCAGCAGCCTACAGGGGAATCAGCCCCAGCATTTT CASSLQGNQPQHF
. . TRBJ2-7 TRBV5-1 TGCGCCAGCAGCTGGACCGGAGGGGAGCAGTACTTC CASSWTGGEQYF
. . TRBJ2-2 TRBV29-1 TGCAGCGCCAGGGGCGCGAACACCGGGGAGCTGTTTTTT CSARGANTGELFF
TRBD1 . TRBJ1-6 TRBV5-1 TGCGCCAGCAGACTAGCCTTAACAGGGGGCAATTCACCCCTCCACTTT CASRLALTGGNSPLHF
. once TRBJ2-3 TRBV19 TGTGCCAGTAGTACGGGGGGCCTTATCGCAGATACGCAGTATTTT CASSTGGLIADTQYF
. . TRBJ2-5 TRBV4-2 TGTGCCAGCAGCTCCCCCCCCCTAGAGACCCAGTACTTC CASSSPPLETQYF
TRBD2 . TRBJ2-5 TRBV6-2/TRBV6-3 TGTGCCAGCAGTTACATGTCTAGCGGGGTTGGGGAGACCCAGTACTTC CASSYMSSGVGETQYF
TRBD1 . TRBJ2-7 TRBV7-9 TGTGCCAGCAGCCGCTCAGGGGGATCCTACGAGCAGTACTTC CASSRSGGSYEQYF
. . TRBJ2-5 TRBV5-1 TGCGCCAGCAGTCGCGGCGGTAAAGAGACCCAGTACTTC CASSRGGKETQYF
TRBD2 . TRBJ2-5 TRBV27 TGTGCCAGCAGGGGTTTAGCGGGGGGGCGGGAGACCCAGTACTTC CASRGLAGGRETQYF